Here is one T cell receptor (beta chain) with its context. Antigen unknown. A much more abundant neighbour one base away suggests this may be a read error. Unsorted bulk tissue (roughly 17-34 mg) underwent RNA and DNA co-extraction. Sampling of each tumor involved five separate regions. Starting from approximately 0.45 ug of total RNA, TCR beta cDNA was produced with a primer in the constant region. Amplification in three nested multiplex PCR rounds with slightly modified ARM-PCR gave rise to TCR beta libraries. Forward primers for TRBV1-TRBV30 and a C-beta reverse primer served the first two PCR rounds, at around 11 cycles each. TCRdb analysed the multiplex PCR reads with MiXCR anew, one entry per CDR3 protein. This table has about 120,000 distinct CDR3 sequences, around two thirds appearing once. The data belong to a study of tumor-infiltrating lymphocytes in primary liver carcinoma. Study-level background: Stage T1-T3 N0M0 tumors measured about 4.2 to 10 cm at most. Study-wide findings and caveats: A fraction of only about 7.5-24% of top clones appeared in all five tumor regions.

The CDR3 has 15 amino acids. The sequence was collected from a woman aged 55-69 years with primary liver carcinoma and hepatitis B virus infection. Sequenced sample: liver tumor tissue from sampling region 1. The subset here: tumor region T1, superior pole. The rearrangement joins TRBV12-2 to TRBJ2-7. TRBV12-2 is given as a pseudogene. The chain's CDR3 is CASRLAPSGSNEQYF. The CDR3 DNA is TGTGCAAGTCGCTTAGCGCCTAGCGGGAGCAACGAGCAGTACTTC.